This is a list of T cell receptor beta chains from one sample in a study of T cell responses to AZD1222 COVID-19 vaccine. Repertoires were generated with immunoSEQ multiplex PCR, while TCRdb's copy carries only in-frame clones and drops some. This repertoire shows about 120,000 clones, 70% to 90% found once; its top ten account for more than 3%. This material consisted of peripheral blood, taken on day 0 of MenACWY control vaccination. Receptor source: an adult in good health. The CDR3 runs from the conserved cysteine through the conserved F or W. D genes are given only for firm matches. Where a row states a size, it is once, few, many or the class of an expanded clone; other rows omit it.

j_call	clone_size	d_call	v_call	cdr3_nt	cdr3_aa
TRBJ2-7	NA	TRBD2	TRBV28	TGTGCCAGCAGTCCACTAGCGGGGGCGAGGGAGCAGTACTTC	CASSPLAGAREQYF
TRBJ1-1	NA	NA	TRBV7-2	TGTGCCAGCAGCTTAGCGTCACAGGATGAAGCTTTCTTT	CASSLASQDEAFF
TRBJ1-1	NA	NA	TRBV10-3	TGTGCCATCACCCCCAATCCGGGCAGGGTAGGGGCTGAAGCTTTCTTT	CAITPNPGRVGAEAFF
TRBJ1-1	NA	TRBD1	TRBV6-5	TGTGCCAGCAGTTACTCGATTGGGACAGACAACACTGAAGCTTTCTTT	CASSYSIGTDNTEAFF
TRBJ1-2	NA	NA	TRBV18	TGTGCCAGCTCACCACCGCTGAAAGAAGGTGGCTACACCTTC	CASSPPLKEGGYTF
TRBJ1-1	NA	NA	TRBV7-3	TGTGCCAGCAGCATCCATGGGGGAGGGATGGTCACTGAAGCTTTCTTT	CASSIHGGGMVTEAFF
TRBJ2-7	NA	NA	TRBV7-9	TGTGCCAGCAGCGCTGATAAGGTTATGCACTACGAGCAGTACTTC	CASSADKVMHYEQYF
TRBJ1-2	once	NA	TRBV24-1	TGTGCCACCAGTGGTAGTAGTGCGGTAGGCGGCTACACCTTC	CATSGSSAVGGYTF
TRBJ1-1	NA	NA	TRBV7-2	TGTGCCAGCAGCTTAGCCGGAGGCAACACTGAAGCTTTCTTT	CASSLAGGNTEAFF
TRBJ2-3	NA	TRBD2	TRBV27	TGTGCCAGCAGCACAAGCGGGGTCACAGATACGCAGTATTTT	CASSTSGVTDTQYF
TRBJ2-7	NA	NA	TRBV7-2	TGTGCCAGCAGCCCCCGGGAAGGGATCTGGGAGCAGTCGTACTTC	CASSPREGIWEQSYF
TRBJ1-2	NA	NA	TRBV2	TGTGCCAGCATCAGGTCAGGGTGGTACTATGGCTACACCTTC	CASIRSGWYYGYTF
TRBJ2-5	NA	NA	TRBV7-9	TGTGCCAGCAGCCTACAGGGCGGGGAGCAAGAGACCCAGTACTTC	CASSLQGGEQETQYF
TRBJ2-5	NA	NA	TRBV7-3	TGTGCCAGCAGCTTAACACTCGGGGAGACCCAGTACTTC	CASSLTLGETQYF
TRBJ2-7	NA	TRBD1	TRBV18	TGTGCCAGCTCACTTACCCCCGGGACAGGGACTTACGAGCAGTACTTC	CASSLTPGTGTYEQYF
TRBJ2-1	NA	TRBD2	TRBV18	TGTGCCAGCTCACCAGGGATTAGCGGGGGGGCCGGAGCCTCTGAGCAGTTCTTC	CASSPGISGGAGASEQFF
TRBJ2-5	NA	TRBD1	TRBV7-2	TGTGCCAGCAGCTTAGGGGACAGGACTCAAGAGACCCAGTACTTC	CASSLGDRTQETQYF
TRBJ1-1	few	NA	TRBV19	TGTGCCAGTAGTTGGAGCCGGAACACTGAAGCTTTCTTT	CASSWSRNTEAFF
TRBJ1-3	NA	NA	TRBV11-2	TGTGCCAGCAGTTTTTTTGGTTTCAGGCCGTCCTCTGGAAACACCATATATTTT	CASSFFGFRPSSGNTIYF
TRBJ2-3	NA	NA	TRBV6-6	TGTGCCACCAGGGACACGGGGGGCTCAGGGGATACGCAGTATTTT	CATRDTGGSGDTQYF
TRBJ2-2	NA	TRBD1	TRBV2	TGTGCCAGCAGCCGGACAGGGACCGGGGAGCTGTTTTTT	CASSRTGTGELFF
TRBJ1-4	NA	NA	TRBV19	TGTGCCAGTAGTAACATGCAGGGAACTGAAAAACTGTTTTTT	CASSNMQGTEKLFF
TRBJ1-2	NA	TRBD1	TRBV7-3	TGTGCCAGCAGCCCGGGACAGGGGCTATTAGATGGCTACACCTTC	CASSPGQGLLDGYTF
TRBJ2-1	NA	NA	TRBV7-2	TGTGCCAGCAGCTTGGTGACGGGATACAATGAGCAGTTCTTC	CASSLVTGYNEQFF
TRBJ1-3	few	NA	TRBV14	TGTGCCAGCAGCCAAGAGTATCGGGGGCTCTCTGGAAACACCATATATTTT	CASSQEYRGLSGNTIYF
TRBJ1-3	NA	NA	TRBV4-1	TGCGCCAGCAGCCAAGGGATTGGCAGGGGAGGCTCTGGAAACACCATATATTTT	CASSQGIGRGGSGNTIYF
TRBJ1-3	NA	TRBD1	TRBV18	TGTGCCAGCTCACCGTCTGGACAGGGGACTGGAAACACCATATATTTT	CASSPSGQGTGNTIYF
TRBJ1-5	NA	NA	TRBV9	TGTGCCAGCAGCGTAGGACCCACCCCGCCCCAGCATTTT	CASSVGPTPPQHF
TRBJ2-3	NA	NA	TRBV5-4	TGTGCCAGCAGCCCCGGTGGGGGGTACACAGATACGCAGTATTTT	CASSPGGGYTDTQYF
TRBJ1-2	NA	NA	TRBV9	TGTGCCAGCAGCGTAGATTCAGGGAGGGACTATGGCTACACCTTC	CASSVDSGRDYGYTF
TRBJ1-3	NA	NA	TRBV6-5	TGTGCCAGCAGTTACTCTCCAGCCGGAAACACCATATATTTT	CASSYSPAGNTIYF
TRBJ2-3	NA	NA	TRBV4-3	TGCGCCAGCAGCCAAGATAAGGGGGGAATTGCAGATACGCAGTATTTT	CASSQDKGGIADTQYF
TRBJ1-6	NA	NA	TRBV4-2	TGTGCCAGCAGCCAAGATTATTCCAGGGTTTATAATTCACCCCTCCACTTT	CASSQDYSRVYNSPLHF
TRBJ2-3	NA	NA	TRBV29-1	TGCAGCGTTGGGTTCCAAGATACGCAGTATTTT	CSVGFQDTQYF
TRBJ1-5	NA	NA	TRBV4-2	TGTGCCAGCAGCCAAGATTTGACAGGTTATCAGCCCCAGCATTTT	CASSQDLTGYQPQHF
TRBJ2-3	NA	NA	TRBV6-5	TGTGCCAGCAGTAGCTGGCGGGTGCGGGATACGCAGTATTTT	CASSSWRVRDTQYF
TRBJ2-3	NA	NA	TRBV6-6	TGTGCCAGCAGTAAATTACTAGATACGCAGTATTTT	CASSKLLDTQYF
TRBJ2-7	once	NA	TRBV6-6	TGTGCCAGCAGTCCCCCGGGGCCTTACCCCTACGAGCAGTACTTC	CASSPPGPYPYEQYF
TRBJ2-1	NA	NA	TRBV10-1	TGCGCCAGCAGTAACAGGTACAATGAGCAGTTCTTC	CASSNRYNEQFF
TRBJ2-3	NA	NA	TRBV15	TGTGCCACCAGCAGAGATGGCCAATCCGATACGCAGTATTTT	CATSRDGQSDTQYF
TRBJ1-5	NA	TRBD1	TRBV7-8	TGTGCCAGCAGCTTATCTGATAGGGGGCTCAATCAGCCCCAGCATTTT	CASSLSDRGLNQPQHF
TRBJ2-7	NA	NA	TRBV6-5	TGTGCCAGCTCTACGGGGAGACGCACTCCCAACGAGCAGTACTTC	CASSTGRRTPNEQYF
TRBJ1-4	few	NA	TRBV7-8	TGTGCCAGCAGCTTAGCGCGTTTTGAAAAACTGTTTTTT	CASSLARFEKLFF
TRBJ1-2	NA	TRBD1	TRBV6-6	TGTGCCAGCAGTCCCCCGGGACAGGGGGCGCGTGGCTACACCTTC	CASSPPGQGARGYTF
TRBJ2-1	NA	NA	TRBV29-1	TGCAGCGTTGATCTGCGGCAGGATGAGCAGTTCTTC	CSVDLRQDEQFF
TRBJ1-6	NA	TRBD1	TRBV28	TGTGCCAGCAGATCAAACAGGGGCCCATTACCCCTCCACTTT	CASRSNRGPLPLHF
TRBJ2-2	NA	NA	TRBV24-1	TGTGCCACCAGTGATGCCAGGGGAGTAACCGGGGAGCTGTTTTTT	CATSDARGVTGELFF
TRBJ1-2	NA	NA	TRBV11-2	TGTGCCAGCAGCCAGGGTTTTTCTGGCTACACCTTC	CASSQGFSGYTF
TRBJ2-5	NA	TRBD2	TRBV6-1	TGTGCCAGCAGTGCAGGAGGGCGGGGGGCCCAGCGGTCCCAGTACTTC	CASSAGGRGAQRSQYF
TRBJ1-3	NA	NA	TRBV10-2	TGCGCCAGCAGTGACTACTCGACGGGACAAGGAAACACCATATATTTT	CASSDYSTGQGNTIYF
TRBJ1-2	NA	TRBD1	TRBV30	TGTGCCGGTGGACAGGGTCTCTATGGCTACACCTTC	CAGGQGLYGYTF
TRBJ2-1	NA	TRBD2	TRBV7-2	TGTGCCAGCAGCATGCGGGGGGCCAAGAACAATGAGCAGTTCTTC	CASSMRGAKNNEQFF